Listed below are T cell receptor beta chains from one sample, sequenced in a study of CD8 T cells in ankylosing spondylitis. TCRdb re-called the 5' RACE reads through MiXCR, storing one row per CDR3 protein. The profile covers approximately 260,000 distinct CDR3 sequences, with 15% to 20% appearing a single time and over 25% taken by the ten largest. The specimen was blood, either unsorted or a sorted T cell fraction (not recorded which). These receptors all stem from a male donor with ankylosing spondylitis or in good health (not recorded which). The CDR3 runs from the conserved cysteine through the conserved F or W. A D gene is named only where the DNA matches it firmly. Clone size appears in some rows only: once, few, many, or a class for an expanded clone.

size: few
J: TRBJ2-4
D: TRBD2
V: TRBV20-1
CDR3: CSARAGLAGFENIQYF
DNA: TGCAGTGCTAGAGCGGGACTAGCGGGTTTCGAAAACATTCAGTACTTC

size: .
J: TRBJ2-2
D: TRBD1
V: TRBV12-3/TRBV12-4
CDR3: CASRSSWDRGRQLFF
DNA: TGTGCCAGCAGGTCAAGCTGGGACAGGGGGAGGCAGCTGTTTTTT

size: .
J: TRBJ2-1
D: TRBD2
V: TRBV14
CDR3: CASSHGLAGVWEQFF
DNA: TGTGCCAGCAGCCATGGACTAGCGGGAGTCTGGGAGCAGTTCTTC

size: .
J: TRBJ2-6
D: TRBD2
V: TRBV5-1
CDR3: CASSLASGRPGANVLTF
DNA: TGCGCCAGCAGCTTGGCTAGCGGGAGGCCCGGGGCCAACGTCCTGACTTTC

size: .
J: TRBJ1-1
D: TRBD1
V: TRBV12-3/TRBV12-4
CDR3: CASSSDRGTEAFF
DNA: TGTGCCAGCAGTTCAGACAGGGGGACGGAAGCTTTCTTT

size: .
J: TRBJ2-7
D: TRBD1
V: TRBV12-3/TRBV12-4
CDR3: CASRTGTGGINEQYF
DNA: TGTGCCAGCAGGACCGGGACAGGGGGTATCAACGAGCAGTACTTC

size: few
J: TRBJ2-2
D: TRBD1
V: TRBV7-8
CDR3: CASSADRERRELFF
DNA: TGTGCCAGCAGCGCGGACAGGGAAAGAAGGGAGCTGTTTTTT

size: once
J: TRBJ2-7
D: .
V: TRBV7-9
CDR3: CASSLAGDQRRYEQYF
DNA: TGTGCCAGCAGCTTAGCGGGGGACCAGCGGCGGTACGAGCAGTACTTC

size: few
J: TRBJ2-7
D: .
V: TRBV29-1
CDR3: CSVESGNSYEQYF
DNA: TGCAGCGTTGAATCCGGGAACTCCTACGAGCAGTACTTC

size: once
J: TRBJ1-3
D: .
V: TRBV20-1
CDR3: CSASTGSGNTIYF
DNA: TGCAGTGCTTCGACAGGCTCTGGAAACACCATATATTTT

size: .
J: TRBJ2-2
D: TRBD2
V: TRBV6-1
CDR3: CASSPDPSGMNTGELFF
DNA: TGTGCCAGCAGTCCTGACCCTAGCGGGATGAACACCGGGGAGCTGTTTTTT

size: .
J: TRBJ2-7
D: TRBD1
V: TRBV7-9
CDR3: CASSPVRQGEQYF
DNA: TGTGCCAGCAGCCCTGTCAGACAGGGCGAGCAGTACTTC

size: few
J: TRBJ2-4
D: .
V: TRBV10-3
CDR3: CAISETGGLAKNIQYF
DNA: TGTGCCATCAGTGAAACCGGGGGACTAGCCAAAAACATTCAGTACTTC

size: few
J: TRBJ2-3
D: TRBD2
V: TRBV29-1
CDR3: CSVLAETTDTQYF
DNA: TGCAGCGTCCTAGCGGAGACCACAGATACGCAGTATTTT

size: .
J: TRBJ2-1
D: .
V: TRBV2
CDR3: CASSGNLASADPYNEQFF
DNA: TGTGCCAGCAGTGGCAATCTGGCTAGCGCCGACCCCTACAATGAGCAGTTCTTC

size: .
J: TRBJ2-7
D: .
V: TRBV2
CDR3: CASSVRQDEQYF
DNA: TGTGCCAGCAGCGTCAGACAGGACGAGCAGTACTTC

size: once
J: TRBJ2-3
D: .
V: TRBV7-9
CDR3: CASSLELAVITDTQYF
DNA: TGTGCCAGCAGCTTAGAACTAGCAGTTATCACAGATACGCAGTATTTT

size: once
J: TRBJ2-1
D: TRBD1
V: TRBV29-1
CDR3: CSVEALGQGNNEQFF
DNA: TGCAGCGTTGAAGCGCTCGGACAGGGGAATAATGAGCAGTTCTTC

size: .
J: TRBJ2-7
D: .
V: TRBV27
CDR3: CASRVSSDSYEQYF
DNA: TGTGCCAGCAGGGTTAGCAGTGACTCCTACGAGCAGTACTTC

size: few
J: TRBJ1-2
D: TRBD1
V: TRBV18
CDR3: CASSRTGQNYGYTF
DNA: TGTGCCAGCTCACGGACAGGTCAAAACTATGGCTACACCTTC

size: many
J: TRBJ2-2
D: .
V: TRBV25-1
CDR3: CASSEGYIAELFF
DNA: TGTGCCAGCAGTGAAGGGTATATAGCCGAGCTGTTTTTT

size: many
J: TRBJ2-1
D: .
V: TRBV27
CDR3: CASSLGGTYNEQFF
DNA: TGTGCCAGCAGTTTAGGGGGAACTTACAATGAGCAGTTCTTC

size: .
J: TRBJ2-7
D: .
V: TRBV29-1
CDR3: CSVVINGYEQYF
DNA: TGCAGCGTTGTTATAAACGGCTACGAGCAGTACTTC

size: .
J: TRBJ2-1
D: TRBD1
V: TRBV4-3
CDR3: CASSLRDREGEQFF
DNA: TGCGCCAGCAGCCTTAGGGACAGGGAGGGTGAGCAGTTCTTC

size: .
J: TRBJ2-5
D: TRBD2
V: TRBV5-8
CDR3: CASSLVLAGGQETQYF
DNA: TGTGCCAGCAGCTTGGTTCTAGCGGGAGGACAAGAGACCCAGTACTTC

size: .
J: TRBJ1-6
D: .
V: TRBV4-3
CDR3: CASSQDPLGNSPLHF
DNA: TGCGCCAGCAGCCAAGATCCTTTGGGGAATTCACCCCTCCACTTT

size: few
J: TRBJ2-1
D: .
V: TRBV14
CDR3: CASSPSGGRPEQFF
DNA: TGTGCCAGCAGCCCCTCTGGGGGGAGGCCTGAGCAGTTCTTC

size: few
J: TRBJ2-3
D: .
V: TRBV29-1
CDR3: CSVESGGVHTDTQYF
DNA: TGCAGCGTTGAATCAGGGGGGGTGCACACAGATACGCAGTATTTT

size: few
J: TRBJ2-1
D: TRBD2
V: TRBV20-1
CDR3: CSARDRLAGVDEQFF
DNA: TGCAGTGCTAGAGATCGGCTAGCGGGAGTCGATGAGCAGTTCTTC

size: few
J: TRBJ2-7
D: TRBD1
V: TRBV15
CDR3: CATSPTGIHEQYF
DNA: TGTGCCACCAGCCCGACAGGGATCCACGAGCAGTACTTC

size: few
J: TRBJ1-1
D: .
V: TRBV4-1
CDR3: CASSQEPWGNMNTEAFF
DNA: TGCGCCAGCAGCCAAGAGCCCTGGGGCAACATGAACACTGAAGCTTTCTTT

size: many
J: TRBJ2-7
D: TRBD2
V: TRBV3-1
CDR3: CASSQGIAGTYEQYF
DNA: TGTGCCAGCAGCCAGGGTATAGCGGGTACGTACGAGCAGTACTTC

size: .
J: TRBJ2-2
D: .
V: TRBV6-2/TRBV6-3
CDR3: CASTWARGNTGELFF
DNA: TGTGCCAGCACCTGGGCGCGAGGTAACACCGGGGAGCTGTTTTTT

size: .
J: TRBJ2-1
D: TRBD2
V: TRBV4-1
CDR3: CATSGRREGVLDEQFF
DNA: TGCGCCACCTCGGGGAGGCGGGAGGGGGTCTTGGATGAGCAGTTCTTC

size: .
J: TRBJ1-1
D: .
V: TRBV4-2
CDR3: CPSSQEVAAGEAFF
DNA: TGTCCCAGCAGCCAAGAAGTAGCGGCAGGTGAAGCTTTCTTT

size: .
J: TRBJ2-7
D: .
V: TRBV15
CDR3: CATSRDLLGRSRYEQYF
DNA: TGTGCCACCAGCAGAGATCTCTTAGGCAGGAGTCGCTACGAGCAGTACTTC